This T cell receptor (beta chain) is drawn from a study of blood T cell repertoires in COVID-19 (dated by TCRdb to 2018 to 2020). Looking at the study overall: The collaborator samples originated in the United States, Italy and Spain and spanned the acute and convalescent phases of COVID-19. HLA class I and class II types, where available, came from metadata supplied by the sample provider rather than from assay-based typing. The material from the prospective study consisted of cDNA or gDNA derived from T cells, B-cell-depleted T cells, or PBMCs. A de-identified subject ID, COVID-19 status, age in years and sex were almost always included in the sample metadata. The repertoires were released in a freely available public database meant as a resource for research on the immune response to SARS-CoV-2. Samples were obtained from the ongoing ImmuneRACE study (first 160 participants) and from about 1,300 subjects provided by 6 global collaborators. The dataset comprised deeply sampled blood TCRbeta repertoires from subjects exposed to, actively infected with, or recovered from COVID-19. Summary of the overall study and its limitations: How much clinical and demographic metadata was included differed by source and by participant, and the metadata was provided uncurated.

This clone was counted a single time. Its antigen target is currently unknown. Base qualities are not recorded, but no much larger clone differs from it by a single base. Other DNA sequences of this sample code for an identical CDR3. Each collaborating institution followed its own protocols to collect whole blood in K2EDTA tubes. For TCRbeta analysis, collaborators shipped samples as frozen whole blood, isolated PBMCs, or DNA extracted from either of those sample types. TCRbeta CDR3 regions were amplified from genomic DNA by means of the immunoSEQ Assay, a bias-controlled multiplex PCR. Per the authors' processing: Within the assay, amplification of reference gene primers was used to estimate how many nucleated cells each sample contained. To quantify the absolute abundance of each unique TCRbeta CDR3 rearrangement, sequence reads were collapsed and filtered. For each sample, productive Simpson clonality was calculated as the square root of Simpson's diversity index over productive rearrangements. TCRdb mirrors the immuneACCESS table, restricted to in-frame sequences. Some clones are absent from its copies; in checked studies, under half trace to an unresolved V gene, and the reason for the others is unknown. V, J and clone size reflect that table, while D and trimming were determined from the DNA. Here the sample has tens of thousands of clones; about 86% occur a single time. The ten largest make up approximately 12% of the sample.

For this chain, trimming is 5 bases at the V end and 2 bases at the J end, and the number of junction bases without a gene match is 6. The germline V gene (reference sequence) sets CDR1 to MNHEY and CDR2 to SMNVEV. From cysteine to phenylalanine, the CDR3 is 14 amino acids long. Only the CDR3 part of the read is kept: 42 bases, read in frame from the first base. Input material: peripheral blood. The rearrangement joined TRBV27 to TRBJ2-7; TRBD1 aligns with 7 central bases. The clonotype was recovered from a human donor in a cohort sampled during active COVID-19. The DNA is as follows: TGTGCCAGCAGTCCCGGCCAGGGGGCCTACGAGCAGTACTTC. It is translated as CASSPGQGAYEQYF.